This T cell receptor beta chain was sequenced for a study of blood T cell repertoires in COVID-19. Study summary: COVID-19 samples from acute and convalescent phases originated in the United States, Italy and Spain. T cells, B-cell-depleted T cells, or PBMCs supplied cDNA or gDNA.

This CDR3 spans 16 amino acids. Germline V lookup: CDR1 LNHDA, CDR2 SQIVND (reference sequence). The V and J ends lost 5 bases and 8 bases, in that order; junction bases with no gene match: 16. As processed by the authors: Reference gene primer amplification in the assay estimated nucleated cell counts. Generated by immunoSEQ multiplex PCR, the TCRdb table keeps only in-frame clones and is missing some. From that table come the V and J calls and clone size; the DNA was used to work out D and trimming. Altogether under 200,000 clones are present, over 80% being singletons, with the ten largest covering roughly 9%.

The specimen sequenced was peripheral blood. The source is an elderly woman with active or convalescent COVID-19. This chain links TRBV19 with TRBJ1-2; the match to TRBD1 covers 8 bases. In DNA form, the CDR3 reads TGTGCCAGTAGTCCATGGGGCAAAACAGGGGGTAGCGGCTACACCTTC. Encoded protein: CASSPWGKTGGSGYTF.